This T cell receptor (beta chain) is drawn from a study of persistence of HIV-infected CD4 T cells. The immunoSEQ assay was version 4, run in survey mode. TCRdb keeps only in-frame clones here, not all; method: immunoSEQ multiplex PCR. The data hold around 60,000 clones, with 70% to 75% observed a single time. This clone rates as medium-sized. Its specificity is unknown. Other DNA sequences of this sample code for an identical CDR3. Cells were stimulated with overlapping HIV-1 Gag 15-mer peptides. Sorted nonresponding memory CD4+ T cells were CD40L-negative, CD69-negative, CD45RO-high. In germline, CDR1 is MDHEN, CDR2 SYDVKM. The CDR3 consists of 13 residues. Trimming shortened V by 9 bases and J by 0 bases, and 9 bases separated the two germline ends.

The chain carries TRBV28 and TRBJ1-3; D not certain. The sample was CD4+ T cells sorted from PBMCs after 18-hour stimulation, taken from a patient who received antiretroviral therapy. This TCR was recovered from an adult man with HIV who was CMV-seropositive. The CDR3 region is CASTLGSGNTIYF. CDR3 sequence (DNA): TGTGCCAGTACCCTCGGCTCTGGAAACACCATATATTTT.